These T cell receptor beta chains were read from a single sample in a study of blood T cell repertoires in COVID-19. Method: immunoSEQ multiplex PCR; TCRdb's copy keeps in-frame clones and lacks some. Altogether approximately 230,000 clones are present, approximately 84% being singletons, with the ten largest covering about 15%. The sample was PBMCs or T cells enriched from blood (not recorded which). All receptors derive from a man aged 35-49 years who had recovered from COVID-19. The CDR3 runs from the conserved cysteine through the conserved F or W. The order of the fields is V gene, D gene, clone size, J gene, CDR3 protein, CDR3 DNA. The D gene is left open where the match is weak. Clone size, where shown, is once, few, many, or a class for clones that have expanded.

v_gene: TRBV19; d_gene: TRBD2; abundance: -; j_gene: TRBJ2-1; CDR3aa: CASSIVGTSYNEQFF; CDR3nt: TGTGCCAGTAGTATAGTGGGGACTAGTTACAATGAGCAGTTCTTC
v_gene: TRBV18; d_gene: -; abundance: -; j_gene: TRBJ2-7; CDR3aa: CASSLQGGYEQYF; CDR3nt: TGTGCCAGCTCGCTACAGGGGGGGTACGAGCAGTACTTC
v_gene: TRBV4-2; d_gene: -; abundance: -; j_gene: TRBJ2-7; CDR3aa: CASSQDLFGTYEQYF; CDR3nt: TGTGCCAGCAGCCAAGATCTGTTCGGGACCTACGAGCAGTACTTC
v_gene: TRBV7-9; d_gene: TRBD1; abundance: -; j_gene: TRBJ1-5; CDR3aa: CASSSTGGDQPQHF; CDR3nt: TGTGCCAGCAGCTCGACAGGGGGGGATCAGCCCCAGCATTTT
v_gene: TRBV5-8; d_gene: TRBD1; abundance: -; j_gene: TRBJ1-2; CDR3aa: CASSLRQGVGPYGYTF; CDR3nt: TGTGCCAGCAGCTTGCGACAGGGGGTCGGTCCCTATGGCTACACCTTC
v_gene: TRBV3-1/TRBV3-2; d_gene: TRBD1; abundance: -; j_gene: TRBJ1-5; CDR3aa: CASSQGQGRQPQHF; CDR3nt: TGTGCCAGCAGCCAAGGACAGGGCAGGCAGCCCCAGCATTTT
v_gene: TRBV27; d_gene: -; abundance: -; j_gene: TRBJ1-1; CDR3aa: CASSSGTLMNTEAFF; CDR3nt: TGTGCCAGCAGTTCGGGGACACTAATGAACACTGAAGCTTTCTTT
v_gene: TRBV4-1; d_gene: -; abundance: -; j_gene: TRBJ1-3; CDR3aa: CASSQIGSSGNTIYF; CDR3nt: TGCGCCAGCAGCCAAATAGGGAGCTCTGGAAACACCATATATTTT
v_gene: TRBV3-1/TRBV3-2; d_gene: -; abundance: once; j_gene: TRBJ2-7; CDR3aa: CASSQDYEQQYF; CDR3nt: TGTGCCAGCAGCCAAGATTATGAGCAGCAGTACTTC
v_gene: TRBV7-9; d_gene: TRBD1; abundance: -; j_gene: TRBJ1-5; CDR3aa: CASKSGGYGQPQHF; CDR3nt: TGTGCCAGCAAGTCAGGGGGCTATGGTCAGCCCCAGCATTTT
v_gene: TRBV5-1; d_gene: -; abundance: -; j_gene: TRBJ1-1; CDR3aa: CASSFRQENTEAFF; CDR3nt: TGCGCCAGCAGCTTCCGACAGGAGAACACTGAAGCTTTCTTT
v_gene: TRBV6-2/TRBV6-3; d_gene: TRBD2; abundance: -; j_gene: TRBJ2-7; CDR3aa: CASSYIRLADYEQYF; CDR3nt: TGTGCCAGCAGTTACATCCGGCTAGCGGACTACGAGCAGTACTTC
v_gene: TRBV11-2; d_gene: -; abundance: -; j_gene: TRBJ2-7; CDR3aa: CASSFLAASGEQYF; CDR3nt: TGTGCCAGCAGCTTCTTGGCTGCGTCGGGTGAGCAGTACTTC
v_gene: TRBV9; d_gene: TRBD1; abundance: -; j_gene: TRBJ1-6; CDR3aa: CASSAPTGGDSPLHF; CDR3nt: TGTGCCAGCAGCGCACCGACAGGGGGAGACTCACCCCTCCACTTT
v_gene: TRBV11-2; d_gene: TRBD2; abundance: -; j_gene: TRBJ2-5; CDR3aa: CASSLSFGRAQETQYF; CDR3nt: TGTGCCAGCAGCTTGAGTTTCGGGAGGGCCCAAGAGACCCAGTACTTC
v_gene: TRBV7-3; d_gene: -; abundance: -; j_gene: TRBJ2-1; CDR3aa: CASSSPEGSYNEQFF; CDR3nt: TGTGCCAGCAGCTCCCCGGAGGGTTCCTACAATGAGCAGTTCTTC
v_gene: TRBV28; d_gene: TRBD1; abundance: -; j_gene: TRBJ1-5; CDR3aa: CASISGTGRWRPQHF; CDR3nt: TGTGCCAGCATTTCCGGGACAGGGCGCTGGCGGCCCCAGCATTTT
v_gene: TRBV9; d_gene: TRBD1; abundance: -; j_gene: TRBJ2-5; CDR3aa: CASSLGQGAQETQYF; CDR3nt: TGTGCCAGCAGCCTGGGACAGGGGGCTCAAGAGACCCAGTACTTC
v_gene: TRBV30; d_gene: TRBD2; abundance: -; j_gene: TRBJ2-3; CDR3aa: CAWTSGRVDTQYF; CDR3nt: TGTGCCTGGACTAGCGGGAGGGTTGATACGCAGTATTTT
v_gene: TRBV9; d_gene: TRBD1; abundance: -; j_gene: TRBJ2-1; CDR3aa: CASSGDRGRGEQFF; CDR3nt: TGTGCCAGCAGCGGTGACAGGGGGCGGGGTGAGCAGTTCTTC
v_gene: TRBV7-2; d_gene: -; abundance: -; j_gene: TRBJ2-1; CDR3aa: CASSYNVLGGYNEQFF; CDR3nt: TGTGCCAGCAGCTACAACGTGTTGGGGGGATACAATGAGCAGTTCTTC
v_gene: TRBV20-1; d_gene: -; abundance: -; j_gene: TRBJ1-1; CDR3aa: CSATGDPEAFF; CDR3nt: TGCAGTGCTACAGGGGACCCTGAAGCTTTCTTT
v_gene: TRBV11-3; d_gene: -; abundance: -; j_gene: TRBJ2-1; CDR3aa: CASSLVSSNEQFF; CDR3nt: TGTGCCAGCAGCTTAGTTTCGTCCAATGAGCAGTTCTTC
v_gene: TRBV3-1/TRBV3-2; d_gene: TRBD2; abundance: many; j_gene: TRBJ2-7; CDR3aa: CASSQRTSGEQYF; CDR3nt: TGTGCCAGCAGCCAACGGACTAGCGGAGAGCAGTACTTC
v_gene: TRBV10-2; d_gene: TRBD2; abundance: -; j_gene: TRBJ2-7; CDR3aa: CASKSLPGLPSEQYF; CDR3nt: TGCGCCAGCAAATCATTACCGGGACTACCCTCCGAGCAGTACTTC
v_gene: TRBV27; d_gene: -; abundance: -; j_gene: TRBJ1-1; CDR3aa: CASSWTALANTEAFF; CDR3nt: TGTGCCAGCAGTTGGACAGCCCTAGCCAACACTGAAGCTTTCTTT
v_gene: TRBV5-1; d_gene: -; abundance: -; j_gene: TRBJ1-2; CDR3aa: CASSLDRGQGYTF; CDR3nt: TGCGCCAGCAGCTTGGATCGAGGGCAGGGCTACACCTTC
v_gene: TRBV6-5; d_gene: -; abundance: -; j_gene: TRBJ1-4; CDR3aa: CASILSQGVNEKLFF; CDR3nt: TGTGCCAGCATTTTATCCCAGGGTGTAAATGAAAAACTGTTTTTT
v_gene: TRBV7-9; d_gene: TRBD1; abundance: -; j_gene: TRBJ1-6; CDR3aa: CASSIQRGLRGSPLHF; CDR3nt: TGTGCCAGCAGCATTCAAAGGGGGCTGAGGGGTTCACCCCTCCACTTT
v_gene: TRBV30; d_gene: -; abundance: few; j_gene: TRBJ2-2; CDR3aa: CAWSLDPGFSGELFF; CDR3nt: TGTGCCTGGAGTCTGGATCCGGGATTTTCCGGGGAGCTGTTTTTT
v_gene: TRBV5-1; d_gene: TRBD1; abundance: -; j_gene: TRBJ2-5; CDR3aa: CASSRTGDQETQYF; CDR3nt: TGCGCCAGCAGCCGAACAGGGGACCAAGAGACCCAGTACTTC
v_gene: TRBV2; d_gene: -; abundance: -; j_gene: TRBJ1-6; CDR3aa: CASSRTRAYNSPLHF; CDR3nt: TGTGCCAGCAGCCGGACACGGGCGTATAATTCACCCCTCCACTTT
v_gene: TRBV7-8; d_gene: -; abundance: few; j_gene: TRBJ2-7; CDR3aa: CASSASAGANGQYF; CDR3nt: TGTGCCAGCAGCGCCTCTGCGGGGGCTAACGGGCAGTACTTC
v_gene: TRBV30; d_gene: -; abundance: -; j_gene: TRBJ1-2; CDR3aa: CAWSWGDGYTF; CDR3nt: TGTGCCTGGAGTTGGGGGGATGGCTACACCTTC
v_gene: TRBV4-2; d_gene: -; abundance: -; j_gene: TRBJ2-2; CDR3aa: CASKRTPFAGELFF; CDR3nt: TGTGCCAGCAAGCGGACCCCCTTTGCCGGGGAGCTGTTTTTT
v_gene: TRBV28; d_gene: TRBD2; abundance: few; j_gene: TRBJ2-7; CDR3aa: CASSLGDYSYEQYF; CDR3nt: TGTGCCAGCAGTTTAGGGGACTACTCCTACGAGCAGTACTTC
v_gene: TRBV5-5; d_gene: TRBD2; abundance: -; j_gene: TRBJ2-1; CDR3aa: CASSLGTTYNEQFF; CDR3nt: TGTGCCAGCAGCCTCGGGACTACCTACAATGAGCAGTTCTTC
v_gene: TRBV6-1; d_gene: TRBD1; abundance: -; j_gene: TRBJ1-2; CDR3aa: CASSERTGVGYGYTF; CDR3nt: TGTGCCAGCAGTGAAAGGACAGGGGTTGGCTATGGCTACACCTTC
v_gene: TRBV7-2; d_gene: -; abundance: once; j_gene: TRBJ2-7; CDR3aa: CASRPASGFGSQYF; CDR3nt: TGTGCCAGCAGACCAGCATCAGGGTTCGGGTCGCAGTACTTC
v_gene: TRBV14; d_gene: TRBD1; abundance: -; j_gene: TRBJ1-4; CDR3aa: CASSQYRGVTEKLFF; CDR3nt: TGTGCCAGCAGCCAGTACAGGGGTGTAACTGAAAAACTGTTTTTT
v_gene: TRBV18; d_gene: TRBD1; abundance: -; j_gene: TRBJ1-4; CDR3aa: CASSPLGQQHEKLFF; CDR3nt: TGTGCCAGCTCACCACTGGGACAGCAACATGAAAAACTGTTTTTT
v_gene: TRBV2; d_gene: -; abundance: -; j_gene: TRBJ1-1; CDR3aa: CASRGRPTTEAFF; CDR3nt: TGTGCCAGCAGAGGCAGGCCTACCACTGAAGCTTTCTTT
v_gene: TRBV18; d_gene: TRBD1; abundance: once; j_gene: TRBJ1-2; CDR3aa: CASSLGQASYGYTF; CDR3nt: TGTGCCAGCTCACTCGGACAGGCTAGCTATGGCTACACCTTC
v_gene: TRBV29-1; d_gene: -; abundance: -; j_gene: TRBJ2-2; CDR3aa: CSVRTWGENTGELFF; CDR3nt: TGCAGCGTGAGGACCTGGGGGGAGAACACCGGGGAGCTGTTTTTT
v_gene: TRBV15; d_gene: -; abundance: -; j_gene: TRBJ2-5; CDR3aa: CATARGETQYF; CDR3nt: TGTGCCACCGCTCGGGGAGAGACCCAGTACTTC
v_gene: TRBV5-1; d_gene: TRBD2; abundance: once; j_gene: TRBJ2-2; CDR3aa: CASIYGGGNTGELFF; CDR3nt: TGCGCCAGCATTTATGGCGGGGGAAACACCGGGGAGCTGTTTTTT
v_gene: TRBV28; d_gene: TRBD1; abundance: -; j_gene: TRBJ1-5; CDR3aa: CASSQPGTGVSSNQPQHF; CDR3nt: TGTGCCAGCAGTCAACCCGGGACAGGGGTAAGCAGCAATCAGCCCCAGCATTTT
v_gene: TRBV11-2; d_gene: TRBD1; abundance: -; j_gene: TRBJ2-1; CDR3aa: CASSSDRGNEQFF; CDR3nt: TGTGCCAGCAGCTCGGACAGGGGCAATGAGCAGTTCTTC
v_gene: TRBV7-2; d_gene: TRBD2; abundance: -; j_gene: TRBJ2-3; CDR3aa: CASSKTSGGTDTQYF; CDR3nt: TGTGCCAGCAGCAAGACTAGCGGTGGCACAGATACGCAGTATTTT
v_gene: TRBV29-1; d_gene: -; abundance: -; j_gene: TRBJ2-3; CDR3aa: CSVENGQRGDTQYF; CDR3nt: TGCAGCGTTGAAAACGGACAGCGTGGGGATACGCAGTATTTT